The clone carrying this T cell receptor beta chain was observed a handful of times. Its antigen remains unknown. A clone one base away is much larger, so this may be a read error. Constant-region reverse primers amplified full-length variable regions, followed by semi-nested Nested Universal Primer A PCR. MiXCR, run by TCRdb on the 5' RACE reads, gives a single entry per CDR3 protein. The table includes about 10,000 distinct CDR3 sequences, around 13% detected once. Germline values: CDR1 MNHEY, CDR2 SVGEGT. Germline trimming cut 3 bases from V and 3 bases from J; bases unmatched to any gene: 19. This CDR3 is 20 amino acids long. The sorted Tregs were CD4+CD25+CD127-/low cells. Study findings and constraints: Tumor-infiltrating Treg TCR alpha and beta sequences overlapped most with tumor naive CD4+ T cells, then blood naive. In terms of TCR gene usage, tumor memory CD4+ T cells clustered together with blood and lymph node memory CD4+ cells, as well as with lymph node naive CD4+ cells.

The receptor was derived from a female donor with breast cancer. The chain joins TRBV6-2 or TRBV6-3 to TRBJ2-7; TRBD2 matches at 11 bases. The sample was Tregs sorted from blood. CDR3 bases: TGTGCCAGCAGTTATCGGGTCGTCGGTCCTAGCGGGAGGCCCGGCTACGAGCAGTACTTC. Encoded protein: CASSYRVVGPSGRPGYEQYF.